The 28 T cell receptor beta chains below come from one sample, sequenced in a study of naive and memory T cell subsets. An equimolar mix of two oligonucleotides served as the beta constant-region primer for TRBC1 and TRBC2. Each CDR3 protein is one row after TCRdb ran MiXCR on the UMI-ligation and nested PCR reads. The table has under 100,000 distinct CDR3 sequences, about 6.5% seen once. The sequenced material came from central memory CD4+ T cells from blood. The source is a human donor in good health.

Comments on this clonotype: This sequence may be a read error, since a much larger clone differs from it by one base. This chain connects TRBV3-1 to TRBJ1-3, with unresolved D. The CDR3 has 13 amino acids. Germline-derived CDR1 and CDR2 are LGHDT and YNNKEL (reference sequence). The DNA for the CDR3 is TGTGCCAGCAGCCAGGGGTCTGGAAGCACCATATATTTT. It is translated as CASSQGSGSTIYF. Full variable domain (remainder filled in from reference TRBV3-1 and TRBJ1-3): DTAVSQTPKYLVTQMGNDKSIKCEQNLGHDTMYWYKQDSKKFLKIMFSYNNKELIINETVPNRFSPKSPDKAHLNLHINSLELGDSAVYFCASSQGSGSTIYFGEGSWLTVV.

V gene TRBV3-1 combines with J gene TRBJ2-2, with TRBD1 matching over 7 bases. This CDR3 has 15 amino acids. J lost 1 base, V lost 4 bases, and 3 bases had no gene match. Germline loops: CDR1 LGHDT, CDR2 YNNKEL (reference sequence). CDR3 amino acids: CASSRQGWNTGELFF. CDR3 in DNA: TGTGCCAGCAGCCGACAGGGATGGAACACCGGGGAGCTGTTTTTT.

This clonotype was found a few times. CDR3 sequence (DNA): TGCAGTGCTAGAGATCTGGGAAGCGGCTCCTACAATGAGCAGTTCTTC. Amino acid sequence: CSARDLGSGSYNEQFF. The rearrangement joins TRBV20-1 to TRBJ2-1, with a weak D call TRBD2 (5 bases). This CDR3 has 16 amino acids. Germline V CDR1 and CDR2: DFQATT, SNEGSKA (reference sequence). V was pared by 0 bases and J by 0 bases, with 12 bases between.

This clonotype was observed a few times. V usage is TRBV5-1 and J usage is TRBJ2-1; D possibly corresponds to TRBD2 (6 bases). The CDR3 extends over 14 amino acids. V shed 0 bases and J shed 3 bases, with 7 bases lying between them. Germline V gene lookup returns CDR1 SGHRS and CDR2 YFSETQ. CDR3 coding DNA: TGCGCCAGCAGCTTGGTTAGCGGCTACAATGAGCAGTTCTTC. Its translation is CASSLVSGYNEQFF.

This clonotype appeared a few times. The chain is built from TRBV2 and TRBJ1-2, with a tentative D call TRBD1 (5 bases). Germline V gene sequence: CDR1 SNHLY, CDR2 FYNNEI. The CDR3 loop spans 14 amino acids. V was shortened by 5 bases and J by 4 bases, with 14 bases between the two germline ends. The CDR3, as DNA: TGTGCCAGCAGTTTCTCCGGGACGAGCTATGGCTACACCTTC. It yields the protein CASSFSGTSYGYTF.

The chain is built from TRBV20-1 and TRBJ2-1; D remains unclear. V shed 3 bases and J shed 8 bases, with 8 bases lying between them. The V gene's germline CDR1 is DFQATT and CDR2 SNEGSKA (reference sequence). The CDR3 extends over 11 amino acids. DNA of the CDR3: TGCAGTGCTAGGGCAGGATATGAGCAGTTCTTC. It yields the protein CSARAGYEQFF.

About this clonotype: A much larger clone differs from this one at a single base, so this may be a read error. This chain connects TRBV7-2 to TRBJ2-3; D is undetermined. From germline, CDR1 is SGHTA and CDR2 FQGNSA. The V and J ends lost 7 bases and 4 bases respectively, with 6 bases between them. The CDR3 extends over 11 amino acids. CDR3 in amino acids: CASITSDTQYF. CDR3 coding DNA: TGTGCCAGCATCACCTCAGATACGCAGTATTTT.

J is TRBJ2-2 and V is TRBV6-2 or TRBV6-3; 7 nucleotides align to TRBD2. CDR1 is MNHEY and CDR2 is SVGEGT in the germline V gene. This CDR3 spans 16 amino acids. Trimming at V came to 6 bases and at J to 6 bases, leaving 13 bases not matched to a gene. CDR3 bases: TGTGCCAGCAGCCACCTCCCAGTAGCGGGCGCCGGGGAGCTGTTTTTT. Its translation is CASSHLPVAGAGELFF.

This clonotype has just a few counts. This chain joins TRBV7-2 and TRBJ2-2; D gene ambiguous. The CDR3 has 13 residues. The V end was cut by 4 bases, the J end by 4 bases, with 7 bases between. The V gene's germline CDR1 is SGHTA and CDR2 FQGNSA. CDR3 bases: TGTGCCAGCAGCTCTGACCCCACCGGGGAGCTGTTTTTT. It specifies CASSSDPTGELFF.

This chain joins TRBV19 and TRBJ2-2; TRBD2 is a possible D gene (5 bases). Trimming stripped 3 bases from V and 5 bases from J, with 7 bases between. Per germline, CDR1 LNHDA and CDR2 SQIVND (reference sequence). CDR3 length equals 13 residues. The DNA of the CDR3 is TGTGCCAGTAGTATGCGAGGGACCGGGGAGCTGTTTTTT. Translation: CASSMRGTGELFF.

The sample holds many counts of this clonotype. The chain recombines TRBV3-1 with TRBJ1-1; no firm D call. This CDR3 has 13 residues. V lost 2 bases to trimming and J lost 4 bases, with 8 bases between them. Germline V gives CDR1 LGHDT, CDR2 YNNKEL (reference sequence). The CDR3 loop is CASSQLGSTEAFF. The CDR3 DNA sequence: TGTGCCAGCAGCCAATTAGGGAGCACTGAAGCTTTCTTT.

Comment on this clonotype: At one boundary the junction diverges from the germline segment, which might be a read error. V and J are TRBV14 and TRBJ2-1; D is perhaps TRBD1 (5 bases). This CDR3 spans 16 amino acids. The germline CDR1 and CDR2 sequences are SGHDN and FVKESK. CDR3 bases: TGTGCCAGCAGCCAGAACGAAGGGGCAGTGAAAAAAGAGCAGATCTTC. Encoded protein: CASSQNEGAVKKEQIF. The full variable domain, in which reference TRBV14 and TRBJ2-1 provide the parts outside the CDR3, is EAGVTQFPSHSVIEKGQTVTLRCDPISGHDNLYWYRRVMGKEIKFLLHFVKESKQDESGMPNNRFLAERTGGTYSTLKVQPAELEDSGVYFCASSQNEGAVKKEQIFGPGTRLTVL.

This clonotype was seen a few times. The rearrangement links TRBV19 to TRBJ1-3, with 8 bases matching TRBD1. The CDR3 extends over 19 amino acids. The junction had 15 bases not matched to a gene; V was cut back by 5 bases and J by 0 bases. The germline V gene has CDR1 LNHDA and CDR2 SQIVND (reference sequence). The CDR3 here is CASSFSALQGVVSGNTIYF. CDR3 nucleotide sequence: TGTGCCAGTAGTTTCTCTGCCTTACAGGGGGTCGTCTCTGGAAACACCATATATTTT.

The chain uses TRBV2 and TRBJ2-5, with TRBD1 matching 10 bases. This CDR3 is built from 15 residues. Trimming took 7 bases from V and 5 from J; bases not matched to a gene: 10. Germline V gene data show CDR1 as SNHLY and CDR2 as FYNNEI. DNA for the CDR3: TGTGCCAGCAACCAAGACAGGGGGCGGTGGGAGACCCAGTACTTC. This encodes CASNQDRGRWETQYF. Filled out from reference TRBV2 and TRBJ2-5, the complete variable domain reads EPEVTQTPSHQVTQMGQEVILRCVPISNHLYFYWYRQILGQKVEFLVSFYNNEISEKSEIFDDQFSVERPDGSNFTLKIRSTKLEDSAMYFCASNQDRGRWETQYFGPGTRLLVL.

The J gene is TRBJ2-1, the V gene TRBV10-3, with TRBD1 identical over 12 bases. The CDR3 is 20 amino acids. Trimming took 4 bases from V and 7 from J; bases not matched to a gene: 20. From germline, CDR1 is ENHRY and CDR2 SYGVKD. CDR3 amino acids: CAISGESGTGGNQILNEQFF. The CDR3 DNA reads as TGTGCCATCAGTGGGGAGTCCGGGACAGGGGGCAACCAAATACTGAATGAGCAGTTCTTC.

This clonotype was recorded many times. The chain couples TRBV20-1 to TRBJ2-3, with D tentatively TRBD2 (6 bases). Trimming pared 0 bases from V and 1 base from J, leaving 11 bases between. Germline V CDR1 and CDR2: DFQATT, SNEGSKA (reference sequence). The CDR3 length is 15 residues. The CDR3 nucleotides read TGCAGTGCTAGAGATCCCCGGGAGCGCACAGATACGCAGTATTTT. Translated: CSARDPRERTDTQYF.

This clonotype was recorded a few times. V usage is TRBV7-9 and J usage is TRBJ2-7; either TRBD1 or TRBD2 may fit D (5 bases each). Germline CDR1 and CDR2: SEHNR and FQNEAQ (reference sequence). There are 17 residues in the CDR3. The V end was cut by 3 bases, the J end by 3 bases, with 21 bases between. The CDR3 loop is CASSFGGWDGTDYEQYF. The CDR3, as DNA: TGTGCCAGCAGCTTTGGTGGGTGGGACGGTACCGACTACGAGCAGTACTTC.

This clonotype has at least ten counts. One end of the junction is discordant with germline, which a read error may explain. The chain couples TRBV29-1 to TRBJ2-1; D perhaps matches TRBD2 (6 bases). This CDR3 region has 13 residues. Germline CDR1 and CDR2: SQVTM and ANQGSEA. The CDR3 loop reads CSGEPSTSWEQFF. The CDR3 DNA reads TGCAGCGGTGAACCGTCGACTAGTTGGGAGCAGTTCTTC.

This clonotype was detected many times. The chain recombines TRBV7-9 with TRBJ1-2; D not resolved. Germline CDR1 reads SEHNR; CDR2 reads FQNEAQ (reference sequence). The CDR3 covers 12 residues. V was cut by 3 bases and J by 4 bases, with 6 bases left in between. The CDR3 bases are TGTGCCAGCAGCTTCAACACCTATGGCTACACCTTC. This translates into CASSFNTYGYTF. Full variable domain (missing parts from reference TRBV7-9 and TRBJ1-2): DTGVSQNPRHKITKRGQNVTFRCDPISEHNRLYWYRQTLGQGPEFLTYFQNEAQLEKSRLLSDRFSAERPKGSFSTLEIQRTEQGDSAMYLCASSFNTYGYTFGSGTRLTVV.

This clonotype was seen ten or more times. The genes are TRBV7-9 and TRBJ1-1, with D hard to call. Germline CDR1 SEHNR, CDR2 FQNEAQ (reference sequence). The CDR3 runs to 15 residues. Trimming pared 2 bases from V and 3 bases from J, leaving 13 bases between. CDR3 nucleotide sequence: TGTGCCAGCAGCTTAAACGGAGCAGATGACACTGAAGCTTTCTTT. Its translation is CASSLNGADDTEAFF.

The CDR3 region is CASSPVFGTGTYEQYF. CDR3 bases: TGTGCCAGCAGCCCAGTGTTCGGGACAGGGACCTACGAGCAGTACTTC. The genes are TRBV6-2 or TRBV6-3 and TRBJ2-7, with 9 positions matching TRBD1. There are 16 residues in the CDR3. Germline V gives CDR1 MNHEY, CDR2 SVGEGT. V gave up 6 bases and J gave up 2 bases; unmatched junction bases: 11.

This clonotype was observed a handful of times. The V and J genes are TRBV30 and TRBJ1-5, with 7 nucleotides matching TRBD1. Germline trimming cut 1 base from V and 4 bases from J; bases unmatched to any gene: 7. This CDR3 is built from 15 residues. Germline assignment: CDR1 GTSNPN and CDR2 SVGIG (reference sequence). The CDR3 DNA follows: TGTGCCTGGAGTGGGGGACAGTCGGGGAATCAGCCCCAGCATTTT. Protein: CAWSGGQSGNQPQHF.

This clonotype was counted only a few times. The gene calls are TRBV5-5 and TRBJ1-5; D is undetermined. Trimming took off 1 base at V and 0 bases at J, with 8 bases between the two ends. Germline V CDR1 and CDR2: SGHKS, YYEKEE (reference sequence). This CDR3 has 15 residues. The CDR3 here is CASSLSPHSNQPQHF. The CDR3 DNA reads TGTGCCAGCAGCTTGTCACCACATAGCAATCAGCCCCAGCATTTT.

This clonotype showed up just a few times. V gene TRBV27 combines with J gene TRBJ2-2; the match to TRBD2 covers 13 bases. CDR1 and CDR2 from the germline V gene are MNHEY and SMNVEV (reference sequence). The CDR3 is 16 residues long. V shed 6 bases and J 2 bases; nucleotides not matched to a gene: 3. The CDR3 region is CASRTSGRTNTGELFF. CDR3 nucleotide sequence: TGTGCCAGCAGGACTAGCGGGAGGACCAACACCGGGGAGCTGTTTTTT.

The V call is TRBV20-1, the J call TRBJ2-1, with D possibly being TRBD2 (7 bases). The V gene's germline CDR1 is DFQATT and CDR2 SNEGSKA (reference sequence). Trimming took off 6 bases at V and 3 bases at J, with 21 bases between the two ends. The CDR3 runs to 16 residues. CDR3: CSAFDSRGARYNEQFF. Here the CDR3 DNA reads TGCAGTGCCTTTGATTCTCGGGGGGCCCGCTACAATGAGCAGTTCTTC.

This clonotype has just a few counts. This chain joins TRBV20-1 and TRBJ1-5, with TRBD1 as a possible D gene (5 bases). Germline assignment: CDR1 DFQATT and CDR2 SNEGSKA (reference sequence). This CDR3 comprises 14 residues. Trimming cost V 6 bases and J 0 bases, with 12 bases left between them. The CDR3 reads CSALLGDSNQPQHF. The CDR3 region has the DNA TGCAGTGCATTATTGGGGGATAGCAATCAGCCCCAGCATTTT.

This clonotype was seen repeatedly, ten times or more. The J gene is TRBJ1-1, the V gene TRBV18; D is unresolved. The germline V gene has CDR1 KGHSH and CDR2 LQKENI. Deletions cut 0 bases from V and 2 bases from J, with 13 bases between. The CDR3 extends over 16 amino acids. Here the CDR3 reads CASSPPRTHINTEAFF. CDR3 DNA: TGTGCCAGCTCACCACCGCGAACTCATATAAACACTGAAGCTTTCTTT.

This clonotype has a count of ten or more. The chain has TRBV11-1 and TRBJ2-2, with a tentative D call TRBD1 (6 bases). V was clipped by 0 bases and J by 7 bases, with 18 bases between them. Germline values: CDR1 SGHAT, CDR2 FQDESV (reference sequence). CDR3 length equals 17 residues. CDR3 nucleotide sequence: TGTGCCAGCAGCTTAGCGCCCCCAGGCAGGGGTGACGGGGAGCTGTTTTTT. Its translation: CASSLAPPGRGDGELFF.